The entry that follows covers one T cell receptor (beta chain) sequence. The ends lost 0 bases at V and 1 base at J; junction bases unmatched: 12. The CDR3 covers 18 residues. The germline CDR1 and CDR2 sequences are GTSNPN and SVGIG (reference sequence). This sample stems from a study of blood T cell repertoires in COVID-19. Study-level information: COVID-19 samples collected from the United States, Italy and Spain covered acute and convalescent phases. T cells, B-cell-depleted T cells, or PBMCs provided the cDNA or gDNA that served as material.

In the authors' workflow: By means of reference gene primer amplification, nucleated cell counts were estimated. Assay used: immunoSEQ multiplex PCR; TCRdb lists only in-frame clones, some missing. That table gives V, J and clone size, and the DNA gave D and trimming. In the table there are over 120,000 clones, 70% to 80% of which are singletons. Sequencing was carried out using peripheral blood. The TCR sequence derives from a woman between 50 and 59 years old with active or convalescent COVID-19. The V call is TRBV30, the J call TRBJ1-1; 9 nucleotides agree with TRBD1. CDR3 DNA: TGTGCCTGGAGTGTACGGGGGACAGGGATTTCGGAGAACACTGAAGCTTTCTTT. Its protein product is CAWSVRGTGISENTEAFF.